These 21 T cell receptor beta chains share one sample of origin, sequenced in a study of blood T cells in healthy people across ages. A second PCR, run for roughly 7 to 12 cycles, used a sample-barcoded 5' primer plus a J-beta primer mix. TCRdb redid the calling of the 5' RACE reads with MiXCR, one entry per CDR3 protein. In the table there are about a million distinct CDR3 sequences, 45% to 50% of which are singletons. The sample was blood. These receptors were taken from a man younger than 40 in good health.

The chain is built from TRBV11-2 and TRBJ2-5; 8 nucleotides line up with TRBD2. The CDR3 runs to 18 residues. The J segment lost 1 base and the V segment lost 5 bases, leaving 15 bases of the junction unmatched. CDR1 and CDR2 from the germline V gene are SGHAT and FQNNGV. CDR3 nucleotide sequence: TGTGCCAGCAGCCAGGAACCAGAGGGCCGGGGGGGCCAAGAGACCCAGTACTTC. As protein: CASSQEPEGRGGQETQYF.

This chain uses TRBV5-1 with TRBJ1-2; possible D gene TRBD1, 5 bases. V shed 0 bases and J shed 5 bases, with 29 bases lying between them. The CDR3 has 20 amino acids. Germline V gene lookup returns CDR1 SGHRS and CDR2 YFSETQ. The CDR3 sequence is CASSLASTGGGSSKSYGYTF. CDR3 bases: TGCGCCAGCAGCTTGGCCTCCACAGGTGGGGGGAGCTCAAAATCGTATGGCTACACCTTC.

V gene TRBV4-3 combines with J gene TRBJ2-5, with D perhaps matching TRBD1 (6 bases). Deletions cut 0 bases from V and 0 bases from J, with 14 bases between. The CDR3 is 17 amino acids. Germline values: CDR1 LGHNA, CDR2 YSLEER. This CDR3 reads CASSQDRVRGYQETQYF. The CDR3 DNA is TGCGCCAGCAGCCAAGATAGGGTAAGGGGGTACCAAGAGACCCAGTACTTC.

This clonotype was found a few times. The V call is TRBV6-2 or TRBV6-3, the J call TRBJ1-1; D remains unclear. CDR3 length: 14 residues. V was clipped by 4 bases and J by 2 bases, with 11 bases between them. The V gene's germline CDR1 is MNHEY and CDR2 SVGEGT. For the CDR3, the DNA is TGTGCCAGCAGTTCCTTGGCCGCCAACACTGAAGCTTTCTTT. Translating it yields CASSSLAANTEAFF.

V usage is TRBV29-1 and J usage is TRBJ2-3, with unresolved D. V lost 6 bases to trimming and J lost 4 bases, with 17 bases between them. The CDR3 totals 14 residues. In germline, CDR1 is SQVTM, CDR2 ANQGSEA. CDR3 sequence reads: CSVNRPLRPDTQYF. For the CDR3, the DNA is TGCAGCGTCAATCGCCCCTTAAGACCAGATACGCAGTATTTT.

J is TRBJ2-1 and V is TRBV7-6, with D uncertain. Germline V lookup: CDR1 SGHVS, CDR2 FNYEAQ. This CDR3 has 15 amino acids. V was clipped by 1 base and J by 6 bases, with 13 bases between them. The CDR3 coding sequence is TGTGCCAGCAGCTTAGATCCGGCCCAACTCAATGAGCAGTTCTTC. Protein sequence: CASSLDPAQLNEQFF.

The chain carries TRBV15 and TRBJ2-7; possible D gene TRBD2, 5 bases. The CDR3 runs to 16 residues. Trimming removed 4 bases from V and 0 bases from J, with 16 bases in between. Germline V CDR1 and CDR2: LNHNV, YYDKDF (reference sequence). DNA of the CDR3: TGTGCCACCAGCAACCAACATGGACTGAACTCCTACGAGCAGTACTTC. Protein product: CATSNQHGLNSYEQYF.

This clonotype was seen a few times. The CDR3: CASSQDPPLSYNEQFF. In DNA, the CDR3 is TGTGCCAGCAGCCAAGATCCTCCCCTCTCCTACAATGAGCAGTTCTTC. V gene TRBV4-2 combines with J gene TRBJ2-1; D ambiguous. V dropped 0 bases and J dropped 0 bases, with 9 bases sitting between them. This CDR3 is 16 amino acids long. Germline CDR1 LGHNA, CDR2 YNFKEQ.

The rearrangement links TRBV6-2 or TRBV6-3 to TRBJ2-7; 8 bases map to TRBD2. This CDR3 contains 16 residues. In germline, CDR1 is MNHEY, CDR2 SVGEGT. The ends lost 6 bases at V and 0 bases at J; junction bases unmatched: 10. This CDR3 reads CASSSAPGGGSYEQYF. The CDR3 bases are TGTGCCAGCAGCTCCGCTCCCGGGGGGGGCTCCTACGAGCAGTACTTC.

The rearrangement joins TRBV7-2 to TRBJ1-1; TRBD1 might be the D (5 bases). This CDR3 is 15 amino acids long. Trimming stripped 2 bases from V and 4 bases from J, with 14 bases between. Looked up from germline, CDR1 is SGHTA and CDR2 is FQGNSA. The DNA of the CDR3 is TGTGCCAGCAGCTTACTGTCGGGGGTTGGCACTGAAGCTTTCTTT. Its translation: CASSLLSGVGTEAFF. Variable domain in full (rest from reference TRBV7-2 and TRBJ1-1): GAGVSQSPSNKVTEKGKDVELRCDPISGHTALYWYRQSLGQGLEFLIYFQGNSAPDKSGLPSDRFSAERTGGSVSTLTIQRTQQEDSAVYLCASSLLSGVGTEAFFGQGTRLTVV.

There are a few counts of this clonotype. The rearrangement joins TRBV20-1 to TRBJ1-5, with 7 bases fitting TRBD1. Germline values: CDR1 DFQATT, CDR2 SNEGSKA (reference sequence). The trim removed 6 bases at V and 0 bases at J, leaving 11 bases unmatched. The CDR3 loop spans 16 amino acids. The CDR3 nucleotides are TGCAGTGCGCCCCCCAGGGGGGGAAATAGCAATCAGCCCCAGCATTTT. The encoded protein is CSAPPRGGNSNQPQHF.

This sequence joins TRBV7-9 and TRBJ1-5; D gene uncertain. This CDR3 spans 13 amino acids. V lost 7 bases and J lost 4, with 11 bases in between. Looked up from germline, CDR1 is SEHNR and CDR2 is FQNEAQ (reference sequence). This CDR3 is CASNRDRNQPQHF. The CDR3 bases are TGTGCCAGCAACCGGGATCGGAATCAGCCCCAGCATTTT.

J is TRBJ2-7 and V is TRBV29-1; 8 nucleotides match TRBD2. There are 14 residues in the CDR3. V lost 5 bases, J lost 3 bases, and 9 bases stayed unmatched. Germline V gene sequence: CDR1 SQVTM, CDR2 ANQGSEA. The CDR3 DNA follows: TGCAGCGTTAAGACTAGCGCCGGGGTCTACGAGCAGTACTTC. It is translated as CSVKTSAGVYEQYF.

A note on this clonotype: One junction end disagrees with the germline gene, perhaps due to a read error. The V call is TRBV18, the J call TRBJ2-1, with a possible D match to TRBD2 (5 bases). The J call may be incorrect, as the DNA end agrees better with TRBJ2-7. The germline V gene encodes CDR1 KGHSH and CDR2 LQKENI. The CDR3 has 15 amino acids. DNA of the CDR3: TGTGCCAGCCCACCACCTCTAGCACCACCTAATGAGCAGTACTTC. Translation: CASPPPLAPPNEQYF.

This clonotype was observed a handful of times. CDR3 sequence reads: CSAVDRVGAKNIQYF. The CDR3 bases are TGCAGTGCTGTCGACAGGGTAGGGGCCAAAAACATTCAGTACTTC. The chain recombines TRBV20-1 with TRBJ2-4, with 7 positions matching TRBD1. CDR1 is DFQATT, CDR2 SNEGSKA, per germline (reference sequence). This CDR3 spans 15 amino acids. V dropped 5 bases and J dropped 1; count of bases not matched to a gene: 8.

V is TRBV6-5 and J is TRBJ2-6, with D perhaps TRBD2 (6 bases). The length of the CDR3 is 15 residues. Looked up from germline, CDR1 is MNHEY and CDR2 is SVGAGI. V was trimmed by 6 bases and J by 1 base, leaving 10 bases between them. DNA of the CDR3: TGTGCCAGCAGGGGGACTGAGTCTGGGGCCAACGTCCTGACTTTC. Protein: CASRGTESGANVLTF.

Ten or more counts support this clonotype. The chain combines TRBV12-3 or TRBV12-4 with TRBJ2-6; no firm D call. V was cut by 2 bases and J by 2 bases, with 7 bases left in between. The CDR3 is 15 amino acids. DNA for the CDR3: TGTGCCAGCAGTTTATACTCCCCTGGGGCCAACGTCCTGACTTTC. Amino acids: CASSLYSPGANVLTF.

J is TRBJ2-4 and V is TRBV7-8; 9 bases agree with TRBD1. The DNA matches TRBJ2-7 better at its end, which makes the J call doubtful. CDR1 SGHVS and CDR2 FQNEAQ come from the germline V gene. CDR3 length equals 17 residues. The CDR3, as DNA: TGTGCCAGCAGCTGGCTAGCGCCGGGACAGGGTTTCCACGAGCAGTACTTC. Translated: CASSWLAPGQGFHEQYF.

This clonotype was recorded many times. A read error may produce the germline difference seen at one junction end. J is TRBJ2-7 and V is TRBV5-1; 8 bases align to TRBD1. CDR3 length: 13 amino acids. The germline gives CDR1 SGHRS, CDR2 YFSETQ. The CDR3 DNA reads as TGTGCCAGCAGTGTGGGACAGGCGTACGAGCAGTACTTC. Its protein product is CASSVGQAYEQYF.

The chain has TRBV6-5 and TRBJ2-4; perhaps D is TRBD1 or TRBD2 (5 bases each). Trimming took 0 bases from V and 6 from J, leaving 12 bases between them. Germline assignment: CDR1 MNHEY and CDR2 SVGAGI. The CDR3 has 15 residues. The DNA of the CDR3 is TGTGCCAGCAGTTACTCGACGACCGGGACAAACATTCAGTACTTC. Its translation is CASSYSTTGTNIQYF.

In DNA, the CDR3 is TGTGCCAGCAGCCAAGGGGGACAGGGGACCAATGAGCAGTTCTTC. It yields the protein CASSQGGQGTNEQFF. The chain links TRBV4-2 to TRBJ2-1; 10 bases fit TRBD1. Germline CDR1 is LGHNA and CDR2 is YNFKEQ. CDR3 length equals 15 residues. Trimming cost V 1 base and J 6 bases; bases outside gene matches: 3.